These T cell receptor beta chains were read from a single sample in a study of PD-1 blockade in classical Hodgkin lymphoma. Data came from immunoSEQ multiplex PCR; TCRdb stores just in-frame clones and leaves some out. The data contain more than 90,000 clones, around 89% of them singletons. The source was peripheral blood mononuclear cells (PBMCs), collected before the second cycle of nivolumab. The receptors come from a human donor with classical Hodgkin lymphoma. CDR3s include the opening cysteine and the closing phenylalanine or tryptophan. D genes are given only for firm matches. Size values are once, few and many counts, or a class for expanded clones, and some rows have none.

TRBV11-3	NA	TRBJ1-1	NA	CASSPGGAYTEAFF	TGTGCCAGCAGCCCGGGGGGGGCCTACACTGAAGCTTTCTTT
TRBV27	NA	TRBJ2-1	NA	CASSLFGGYNEQFF	TGTGCCAGCAGTTTATTCGGCGGCTACAATGAGCAGTTCTTC
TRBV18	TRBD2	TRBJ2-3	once	CASSPPAGGTDTQYF	TGTGCCAGCTCACCACCAGCGGGGGGCACAGATACGCAGTATTTT
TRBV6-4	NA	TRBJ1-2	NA	CASSDSTLRDLMTNYGYTF	TGTGCCAGCAGTGACTCCACACTGCGGGACCTGATGACGAACTATGGCTACACCTTC
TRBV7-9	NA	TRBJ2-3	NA	CASSLSGAGTDTQYF	TGTGCCAGCAGCTTATCGGGGGCTGGTACAGATACGCAGTATTTT
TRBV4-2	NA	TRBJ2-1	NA	CASSQVKGYDNEQFF	TGTGCCAGCAGCCAAGTGAAGGGATACGACAATGAGCAGTTCTTC
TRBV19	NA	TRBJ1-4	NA	CASSIGSGSVEKLFF	TGTGCCAGTAGTATAGGATCAGGGTCGGTTGAAAAACTGTTTTTT
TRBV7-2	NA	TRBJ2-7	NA	CASRKQQGGSYEQYF	TGTGCCAGCAGAAAACAGCAGGGTGGGTCCTACGAGCAGTACTTC
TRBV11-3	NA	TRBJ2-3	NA	CASSLGGISPDTQYF	TGTGCCAGCAGCTTAGGAGGAATTAGCCCAGATACGCAGTATTTT
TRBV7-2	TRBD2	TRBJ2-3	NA	CASSLSGGATNTQYF	TGTGCCAGCAGCTTGAGCGGGGGGGCGACGAATACGCAGTATTTT
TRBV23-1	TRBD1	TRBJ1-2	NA	CASSQGGTGGPFYGYTF	TGCGCCAGCAGTCAGGGGGGAACAGGGGGCCCGTTCTATGGCTACACCTTC
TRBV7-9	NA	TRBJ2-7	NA	CASSPIRVPYEQYF	TGTGCCAGCAGCCCCATACGAGTCCCCTACGAGCAGTACTTC
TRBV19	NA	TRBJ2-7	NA	CASSIQVFYEQYF	TGTGCCAGTAGTATCCAAGTATTCTACGAGCAGTACTTC
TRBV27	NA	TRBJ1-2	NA	CASSSTGYGYTF	TGTGCCAGCAGTTCAACAGGCTATGGCTACACCTTC
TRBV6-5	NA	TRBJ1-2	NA	CASTRSPRDGGYTF	TGTGCCAGCACCCGTTCCCCCCGGGACGGGGGGTACACCTTC
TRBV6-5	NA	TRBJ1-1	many	CASSYSTGSEAFF	TGTGCCAGCAGTTACTCGACGGGGAGTGAAGCTTTCTTT
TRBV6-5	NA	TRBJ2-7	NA	CASSYSNNYEQYF	TGTGCCAGCAGTTACTCGAACAATTACGAGCAGTACTTC
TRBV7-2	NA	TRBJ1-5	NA	CASSLTLNQPQHF	TGTGCCAGCAGCTTAACCCTGAATCAGCCCCAGCATTTT
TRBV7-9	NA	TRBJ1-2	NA	CASNEGRNYGYTF	TGTGCCAGCAACGAGGGGAGGAACTATGGCTACACCTTC
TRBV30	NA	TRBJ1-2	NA	CAWSVPSGGYGYTF	TGTGCCTGGAGTGTACCCTCCGGGGGCTATGGCTACACCTTC
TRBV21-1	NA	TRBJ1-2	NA	CASSKAERAPYNRGNYGYTF	TGTGCCAGCAGCAAAGCGGAGAGGGCGCCTTACAACAGGGGTAACTATGGCTACACCTTC
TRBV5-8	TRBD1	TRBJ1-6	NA	CASSHRDRDNSPLHF	TGTGCCAGCAGTCACCGGGACAGAGACAATTCACCCCTCCACTTT
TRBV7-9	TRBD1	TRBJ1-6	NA	CASSPTGGRSPLHF	TGTGCCAGCAGCCCGACAGGGGGCAGGTCACCCCTCCACTTT
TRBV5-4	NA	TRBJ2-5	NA	CASSLYASISAETQYF	TGTGCCAGCAGCTTGTACGCCTCGATTTCCGCAGAGACCCAGTACTTC
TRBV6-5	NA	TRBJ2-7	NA	CASSPGYAYEQYF	TGTGCCAGCAGTCCAGGGTACGCCTACGAGCAGTACTTC
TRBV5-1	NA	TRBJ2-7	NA	CASSLGSRGNEQYF	TGCGCCAGCAGCTTGGGCTCTCGAGGGAACGAGCAGTACTTC
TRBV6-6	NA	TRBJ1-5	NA	CASSYTGGNQPQHF	TGTGCCAGCAGTTACACCGGGGGCAATCAGCCCCAGCATTTT
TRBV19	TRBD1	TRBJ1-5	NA	CASSILTGTGVYSNQPQHF	TGTGCCAGTAGTATACTCACCGGGACAGGGGTATATAGCAATCAGCCCCAGCATTTT
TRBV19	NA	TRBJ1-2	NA	CASSAIQGGYTF	TGTGCCAGTAGCGCCATCCAAGGTGGCTACACCTTC
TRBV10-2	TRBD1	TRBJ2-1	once	CATHRPGQSTLSSYNEQFF	TGCGCCACTCACAGACCGGGACAGTCAACCCTAAGCTCCTACAATGAGCAGTTCTTC
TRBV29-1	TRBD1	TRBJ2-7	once	CSASAGQGPYEQYF	TGCAGCGCTTCAGCGGGACAGGGGCCCTACGAGCAGTACTTC
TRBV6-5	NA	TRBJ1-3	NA	CASSYSGNTIYF	TGTGCCAGCAGTTACTCGGGAAACACCATATATTTT
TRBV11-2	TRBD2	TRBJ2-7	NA	CASSLEWGGSSYEQYF	TGTGCCAGCAGCTTAGAATGGGGGGGTAGCTCCTACGAGCAGTACTTC
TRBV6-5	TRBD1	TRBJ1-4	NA	CASSRDTGQGIVFF	TGTGCCAGCAGCCGCGACACGGGACAGGGAATAGTGTTTTTT
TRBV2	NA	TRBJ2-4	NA	CASNLAKNIQYF	TGTGCCAGCAATCTAGCCAAAAACATTCAGTACTTC
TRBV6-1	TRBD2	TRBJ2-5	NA	CATILAGGRETQYF	TGTGCCACCATTCTAGCGGGGGGGCGGGAGACCCAGTACTTC
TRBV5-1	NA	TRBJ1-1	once	CASSLDGATMREAFF	TGCGCCAGCAGCTTGGATGGGGCGACTATGAGGGAAGCTTTCTTT
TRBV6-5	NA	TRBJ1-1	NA	CASSRSSRLNTEAFF	TGTGCCAGCAGTCGGTCCTCGAGATTGAACACTGAAGCTTTCTTT
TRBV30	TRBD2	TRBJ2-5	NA	CAWSVSGGQETQYF	TGTGCCTGGAGTGTTAGCGGGGGGCAGGAGACCCAGTACTTC
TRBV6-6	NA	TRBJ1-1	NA	CASSYPGGGNTEAFF	TGTGCCAGCAGTTACCCAGGTGGGGGGAACACTGAAGCTTTCTTT
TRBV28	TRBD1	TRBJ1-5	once	CASSSPGGLIRNQPQHF	TGTGCCAGCAGTTCCCCAGGGGGCCTAATTCGCAATCAGCCCCAGCATTTT
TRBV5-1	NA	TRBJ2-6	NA	CASSLDRLGSGANVLTF	TGCGCCAGCAGCCTTGATCGGCTAGGGTCTGGGGCCAACGTCCTGACTTTC
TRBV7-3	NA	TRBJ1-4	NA	CASSFRAKDNEKLFF	TGTGCCAGCAGCTTCCGGGCCAAGGATAATGAAAAACTGTTTTTT
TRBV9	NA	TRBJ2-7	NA	CASSVGSYEQYF	TGTGCCAGCAGCGTAGGGTCCTACGAGCAGTACTTC
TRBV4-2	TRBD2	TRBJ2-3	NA	CASSPLGASGLNTDTQYF	TGTGCCAGCAGCCCCCTTGGGGCTAGCGGACTAAACACAGATACGCAGTATTTT
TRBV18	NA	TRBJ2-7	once	CASSPGGYEQYF	TGTGCCAGCTCCCCGGGTGGGTACGAGCAGTACTTC
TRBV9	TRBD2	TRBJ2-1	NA	CASSVELAGWGQFF	TGTGCCAGCAGCGTAGAGCTAGCGGGGTGGGGGCAGTTCTTC
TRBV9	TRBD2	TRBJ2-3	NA	CASSRGLASTDTQYF	TGTGCCAGCAGCCGGGGACTAGCGAGCACAGATACGCAGTATTTT
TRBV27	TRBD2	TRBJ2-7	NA	CASSPGLAGANYEQYF	TGTGCCAGCAGTCCCGGACTAGCGGGGGCCAACTACGAGCAGTACTTC
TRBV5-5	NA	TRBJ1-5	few	CASSLSGDQPQHF	TGTGCCAGCAGCTTGTCTGGGGATCAGCCCCAGCATTTT
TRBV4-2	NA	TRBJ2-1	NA	CASSQEHRVEGYNEQFF	TGTGCCAGCAGCCAAGAGCATAGGGTAGAAGGTTACAATGAGCAGTTCTTC
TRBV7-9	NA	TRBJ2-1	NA	CASTQSSSYNEQFF	TGTGCCAGCACCCAATCCAGCTCCTACAATGAGCAGTTCTTC
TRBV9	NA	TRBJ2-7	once	CASSAGVNSYEQYF	TGTGCCAGCAGCGCAGGGGTAAACTCCTACGAGCAGTACTTC
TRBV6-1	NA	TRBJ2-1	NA	CASSEVWISNEQFF	TGTGCCAGCAGTGAAGTCTGGATCTCCAATGAGCAGTTCTTC
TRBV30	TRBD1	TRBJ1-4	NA	CAWTGDSTRNEKLFF	TGTGCCTGGACAGGGGACAGTACTAGGAATGAAAAACTGTTTTTT
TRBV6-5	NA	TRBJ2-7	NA	CASQRQVSYEQYF	TGTGCCAGCCAAAGACAGGTGTCCTACGAGCAGTACTTC